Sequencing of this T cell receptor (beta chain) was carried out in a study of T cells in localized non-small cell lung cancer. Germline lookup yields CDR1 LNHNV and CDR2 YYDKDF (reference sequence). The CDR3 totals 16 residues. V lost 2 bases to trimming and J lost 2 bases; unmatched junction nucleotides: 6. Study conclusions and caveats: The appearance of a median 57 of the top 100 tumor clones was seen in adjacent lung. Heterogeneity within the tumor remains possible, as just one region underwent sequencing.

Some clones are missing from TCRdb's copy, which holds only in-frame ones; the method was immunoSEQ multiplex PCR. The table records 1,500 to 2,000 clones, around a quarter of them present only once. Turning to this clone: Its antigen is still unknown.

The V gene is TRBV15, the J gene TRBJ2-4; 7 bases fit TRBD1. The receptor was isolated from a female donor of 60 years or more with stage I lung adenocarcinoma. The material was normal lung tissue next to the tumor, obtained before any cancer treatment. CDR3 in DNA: TGTGCCACCAGCAGATCTTACAGGGGAACCAAAAACATTCAGTACTTC. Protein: CATSRSYRGTKNIQYF.